A single sample gave rise to the 16 T cell receptor beta chains below, sequenced in a study of T cells in Graves' hyperthyroidism and ophthalmopathy. What was amplified from RNA transcripts were TCR beta CDR3 regions. The TCR CDR3 was amplified in a first-round RT-PCR using the HTBI primer set. TCRdb called the multiplex PCR reads again in MiXCR, with one record for every CDR3 protein. The profile shows approximately 400,000 distinct CDR3 sequences, less than 20% of them singletons. The sequenced sample was blood. Receptors originate from a man aged 18 to 29 with Graves' ophthalmopathy.

V usage is TRBV2 and J usage is TRBJ2-2, with TRBD1 matching over 8 bases. CDR1 is SNHLY, CDR2 FYNNEI, per germline. This CDR3 has 18 residues. The junction had 17 bases not matched to a gene; V was cut back by 6 bases and J by 5 bases. CDR3 nucleotides: TGTGCCAGCAGCGCCTCGGGACAGGAGAGCCTGGGGACCGGGGAGCTGTTTTTT. Translation: CASSASGQESLGTGELFF.

The rearrangement links TRBV5-1 to TRBJ1-5; D gene unclear. CDR3 length: 13 residues. Germline CDR1 SGHRS, CDR2 YFSETQ. Trimming stripped 3 bases from V and 2 bases from J, with 6 bases between. The CDR3 is CASSWGGNQPQHF. CDR3 sequence (DNA): TGCGCCAGCAGCTGGGGTGGCAATCAGCCCCAGCATTTT.

In its sample, this clonotype was seen many times. This chain joins TRBV3-1 and TRBJ1-6, with a tentative D call TRBD1 (5 bases). This CDR3 has 15 amino acids. The V end was cut by 0 bases, the J end by 7 bases, with 10 bases between. CDR1 and CDR2 (germline): LGHDT, YNNKEL (reference sequence). The CDR3: CASSQDRVRNSPLHF. The CDR3 nucleotides are TGTGCCAGCAGCCAAGACAGGGTTAGGAATTCACCCCTCCACTTT.

This clonotype showed up just a few times. This chain joins TRBV6-5 and TRBJ1-3, with D possibly being TRBD1 (5 bases). V was trimmed by 2 bases and J by 2 bases, leaving 19 bases between them. The germline V gene encodes CDR1 MNHEY and CDR2 SVGAGI. The CDR3 is made up of 18 amino acids. The DNA for the CDR3 is TGTGCCAGCAGTTACCACCAACCCTCCCCGGGGGCTGGAAACACCATATATTTT. Protein sequence: CASSYHQPSPGAGNTIYF.

This clonotype was counted ten times or more. A read error is possible here, since a much larger clone lies one base away. The chain couples TRBV9 to TRBJ1-1; D may be TRBD1 (5 bases). The V gene's germline CDR1 is SGDLS and CDR2 YYNGEE. Trimming stripped 0 bases from V and 3 bases from J, with 6 bases between. The CDR3 covers 13 residues. The CDR3 DNA follows: TGTGCCAGCAGCGTAGTAGGGGACACTGAAGCTTTCTTT. Its translation is CASSVVGDTEAFF.

The table lists this clonotype with many counts. The rearrangement uses TRBV6-2 or TRBV6-3 and TRBJ2-1; 8 bases fit TRBD2. The trim removed 2 bases at V and 7 bases at J, leaving 7 bases unmatched. The germline CDR1 and CDR2 sequences are MNHEY and SVGEGT. CDR3 length equals 15 residues. CDR3 amino acids: CASSYRTGGLNEQFF. In DNA, the CDR3 is TGTGCCAGCAGTTACAGGACGGGGGGGCTGAATGAGCAGTTCTTC.

This chain joins TRBV10-3 and TRBJ2-7; 7 bases align to TRBD2. CDR3 length equals 13 residues. The germline V gene encodes CDR1 ENHRY and CDR2 SYGVKD. V was pared by 10 bases and J by 4 bases, with 10 bases of the junction left unmatched. DNA of the CDR3: TGTGCCACGGGAAGCGGGAATAGGTACGAGCAGTACTTC. Translated: CATGSGNRYEQYF.

This clonotype was seen many times. The V gene is TRBV10-3, the J gene TRBJ1-4; TRBD1 matches at 9 bases. This CDR3 region has 15 residues. Losses at the gene ends were 7 bases for V and 4 bases for J; bases not matched to a gene: 7. Looked up from germline, CDR1 is ENHRY and CDR2 is SYGVKD. Written as DNA, the CDR3 is TGTGCCATCAAGAACGGACAGGGGAATAATGAAAAACTGTTTTTT. This sequence encodes CAIKNGQGNNEKLFF.

DNA of the CDR3: TGTGCCAGCAGTGAGGGAGCAGGGGCGGAAAAACCCTATGGCTACACCTTC. Amino acid sequence: CASSEGAGAEKPYGYTF. The rearrangement joins TRBV2 to TRBJ1-2; a weak D match, TRBD1 (6 bases). V was pared by 3 bases and J by 4 bases, with 21 bases between. Germline V CDR1 and CDR2: SNHLY, FYNNEI. This CDR3 has 17 residues. Filled out from reference TRBV2 and TRBJ1-2, the complete variable domain reads EPEVTQTPSHQVTQMGQEVILRCVPISNHLYFYWYRQILGQKVEFLVSFYNNEISEKSEIFDDQFSVERPDGSNFTLKIRSTKLEDSAMYFCASSEGAGAEKPYGYTFGSGTRLTVV.

V gene TRBV20-1 combines with J gene TRBJ2-7, with a possible D match to TRBD1 (5 bases). This CDR3 is built from 12 residues. Germline CDR1 DFQATT, CDR2 SNEGSKA (reference sequence). V was pared by 4 bases and J by 4 bases, with 11 bases between. CDR3 sequence: CSAIRRDYEQYF. CDR3 DNA: TGCAGTGCTATTCGCAGGGATTACGAGCAGTACTTC.

The CDR3 DNA follows: TGTGCCAGTAGTACGGGACCGGCAGATACGCAGTATTTT. Protein: CASSTGPADTQYF. This chain links TRBV19 with TRBJ2-3; D tentatively reads TRBD1 or TRBD2 (5 bases each). Trimming cost V 4 bases and J 4 bases, with 9 bases left between them. The germline CDR1 and CDR2 sequences are LNHDA and SQIVND (reference sequence). The CDR3 sequence is 13 residues long.

This clonotype was counted only a few times. The rearrangement joins TRBV12-3 or TRBV12-4 to TRBJ1-5; D uncertain. This CDR3 has 13 residues. Trimming shortened V by 3 bases and J by 5 bases, and 8 bases separated the two germline ends. The CDR3 loop reads CASSFSSDQPQHF. The CDR3 nucleotides are TGTGCCAGCAGTTTTTCATCGGATCAGCCCCAGCATTTT.

This clonotype was recorded many times. The genes are TRBV28 and TRBJ1-2; 8 nucleotides match TRBD1. The CDR3 has 13 residues. Per germline, CDR1 MDHEN and CDR2 SYDVKM. V gave up 3 bases and J gave up 4 bases; unmatched junction bases: 1. The CDR3: CASSLTGVYGYTF. In nucleotides, the CDR3 is TGTGCCAGCAGTTTGACAGGGGTCTATGGCTACACCTTC.

Concerning this clonotype: It is unclear where the CDR3 begins or ends on the DNA, so no DNA is shown, and the CDR3 is as TCRdb lists it. J is TRBJ2-2 and V is TRBV6-5; the table's D call of TRBD1 was not tested on the DNA. From its first to its last residue, the CDR3 has 23 amino acids. Looked up from germline, CDR1 is MNHEY and CDR2 is SVGAGI. CDR3 loop: CASSYSSSYNEQYFGPGTGELFF.

This rearrangement joins TRBV9 to TRBJ1-3; D is possibly TRBD1 (6 bases). V lost 2 bases and J 4 bases, leaving 13 bases between the germline ends. The CDR3 runs to 15 residues. Germline V gene sequence: CDR1 SGDLS, CDR2 YYNGEE. The CDR3: CASSVDGGLGNTIYF. The CDR3 nucleotides are TGTGCCAGCAGCGTTGACGGGGGGCTAGGAAACACCATATATTTT.

The CDR3 DNA follows: TGCGCCAGCAGCCAAGACAGGGGGAATGATGGCTACACCTTC. This encodes CASSQDRGNDGYTF. V and J are TRBV4-1 and TRBJ1-2; TRBD1 agrees at 7 bases. Losses at the gene ends were 0 bases for V and 6 bases for J; bases not matched to a gene: 4. In germline, CDR1 is MGHRA, CDR2 YSYEKL. This CDR3 contains 14 residues.